This is a list of T cell receptor beta chains from one sample in a study of vaccination and CD4 T cells after COVID-19. Antigens of these TCRs are unknown. One entry per CDR3 protein, called by TCRdb with MiXCR from the PCR reads. The sample lists 9,500 to 15,000 distinct CDR3 sequences; roughly 60% were seen once. Sequencing input: CD4+ T cells from blood, cultured in vitro. The source of these receptors is a human donor who had recovered from COVID-19. Each CDR3 is given with its conserved first and last residue. D genes are given only for firm matches. Clone sizes are given selectively: once, few, many, or a class where the clone is expanded.

d_call	clone_size	j_call	v_call	cdr3_nt	cdr3_aa
TRBD2	.	TRBJ2-7	TRBV6-5	TGTGCCAGCAGTTCTTACCCGGGGGGTAACTACGAGCAGTACTTC	CASSSYPGGNYEQYF
.	.	TRBJ2-5	TRBV7-8	TGTGCCAGCAGCTTAGATTCGAAACAGGGGACCCAGTACTTC	CASSLDSKQGTQYF
.	.	TRBJ1-6	TRBV30	TGTGCCTGGAGTATTTTTGATTGGTTGGGCGGAACTTCCAGGAATTCACCCCTCCACTTT	CAWSIFDWLGGTSRNSPLHF
TRBD1	.	TRBJ2-7	TRBV6-5	TGTGCCAGCAGTTCCTCCGGACAGGGGTTCGAGCAGTACTTC	CASSSSGQGFEQYF
.	few	TRBJ1-5	TRBV5-4	TGTGCCAGCAGCCAGGGGTGGGATCAGCCCCAGCATTTT	CASSQGWDQPQHF
.	few	TRBJ2-7	TRBV15	TGTGCCACCAGCAGAGGCCTCTCCTACGAGCAGTACTTC	CATSRGLSYEQYF
TRBD2	.	TRBJ2-5	TRBV12-3/TRBV12-4	TGTGCCAGCAGTTTAGCGCTAGGACTAGCGGTACAAGAGACCCAGTACTTC	CASSLALGLAVQETQYF
.	few	TRBJ2-1	TRBV7-9	TGTGCCAGCAGCTTAACCCGATCTGAGCAGTTCTTC	CASSLTRSEQFF
.	few	TRBJ1-5	TRBV2	TGTGCCAGCAGTGGTTACCAAAATCAGCCCCAGCATTTT	CASSGYQNQPQHF
TRBD1	.	TRBJ1-5	TRBV20-1	TGCAGTGCTACCATGGGACAGGGAGTTCTGGTTAGCAATCAGCCCCAGCATTTT	CSATMGQGVLVSNQPQHF
.	.	TRBJ2-3	TRBV7-9	TGTGCCAGCAGCCCAGGTTTTGGAGCTGGGGATACGCAGTATTTT	CASSPGFGAGDTQYF
.	.	TRBJ1-4	TRBV19	TGTGCCAGTAGTGTACAGAGAGTTGCAACTAATGAAAAACTGTTTTTT	CASSVQRVATNEKLFF
.	.	TRBJ1-3	TRBV7-6	TGTGCCAGCAGCTTAGGTGTGACGGCTGGAAACACCATATATTTT	CASSLGVTAGNTIYF
.	few	TRBJ2-2	TRBV20-1	TGCAGTGCTAGAGACCATGGATCCGGGGAGCTGTTTTTT	CSARDHGSGELFF
TRBD2	.	TRBJ2-5	TRBV4-2	TGTGCCAGCAGCCCGACTAGCGGGAGGGAAGAGACCCAGTACTTC	CASSPTSGREETQYF
TRBD1	.	TRBJ2-2	TRBV28	TGTGCCAGCAGTTCGACAGGGGGCAGCGGCACCGGGGAGCTGTTTTTT	CASSSTGGSGTGELFF
.	.	TRBJ2-5	TRBV5-8	TGTGCCAGCAGCTTGGCAGCCGCGTACCAAGAGACCCAGTACTTC	CASSLAAAYQETQYF
TRBD1	.	TRBJ2-7	TRBV28	TGTGCCAGCAGTTTCCCGGACAGGGGGTATATCTACGAGCAGTACTTC	CASSFPDRGYIYEQYF
TRBD1	.	TRBJ1-5	TRBV19	TGTGCCAGTAGCCAAACAGGGGCGGGATCGCCCCAGCATTTT	CASSQTGAGSPQHF
.	.	TRBJ2-3	TRBV7-2	TGTGCCAGCAGCTTATTTTCCGCAGGGAGCGGACGCCCCACTAGCACAGATACGCAGTATTTT	CASSLFSAGSGRPTSTDTQYF
TRBD2	.	TRBJ2-3	TRBV6-4	TGTGCCAGCAGTGACGTAGCGGGAGGCACAGATACGCAGTATTTT	CASSDVAGGTDTQYF
.	.	TRBJ2-3	TRBV20-1	TGCAGTGCGATGGGGACGCTCGGCAGAGATACGCAGTATTTT	CSAMGTLGRDTQYF
.	.	TRBJ1-5	TRBV19	TGTGCCAGTAGGACTGAGGGACGGGGCCATCAGCCCCAGCATTTT	CASRTEGRGHQPQHF
.	few	TRBJ1-1	TRBV7-9	TGTGCCAGCAGCTGGGGAGGAAACATGAACACTGAAGCTTTCTTT	CASSWGGNMNTEAFF
.	few	TRBJ2-6	TRBV6-4	TGTGCCAGCAGTGACAACTCTGGGGCCAACGTCCTGACTTTC	CASSDNSGANVLTF
.	.	TRBJ1-5	TRBV20-1	TGCAGTGCTTCCGATTTTCAGAGAGGAAGCAATCAGCCCCAGCATTTT	CSASDFQRGSNQPQHF
TRBD2	.	TRBJ2-7	TRBV7-2	TGTGCCAGCAGGCCTAGCGGGGCATCCTACGAGCAGTACTTC	CASRPSGASYEQYF
.	.	TRBJ1-5	TRBV15	TGTGCCACCAGCAGCAGGCACAGTATCAATCAGCCCCAGCATTTT	CATSSRHSINQPQHF
TRBD2	.	TRBJ2-5	TRBV7-8	TGTGCCAGCAGCCCGCTCGCGGGGGGCGCCTCAGAGACCCAGTACTTC	CASSPLAGGASETQYF
.	.	TRBJ2-1	TRBV21-1	TGTGCCAGCAGCAAGGGGAGCGGCTCCTACAATGAGCAGTTCTTC	CASSKGSGSYNEQFF
.	.	TRBJ2-5	TRBV18	TGTGCCAGCTCACCACCCTCCATGCAAGAGACCCAGTACTTC	CASSPPSMQETQYF
.	.	TRBJ2-2	TRBV6-2/TRBV6-3	TGTGCCAGCAGGAGAGCGGACACCGGGGAGCTGTTTTTT	CASRRADTGELFF
TRBD1	.	TRBJ1-5	TRBV19	TGTGCCAGTAGTAGGGACAGGGCCTTACAGCCCCAGCATTTT	CASSRDRALQPQHF
TRBD1	.	TRBJ1-6	TRBV30	TGTGCCTGCGCACCCGGGACAGCGGGAAATTCACCCCTCCACTTT	CACAPGTAGNSPLHF
.	.	TRBJ1-1	TRBV21-1	TGTGCCAGCAGCAAAGAAATTGTCGGACAGCTCGGTAACACTGAAGCTTTCTTT	CASSKEIVGQLGNTEAFF
.	.	TRBJ2-7	TRBV6-2/TRBV6-3	TGTGCCACCTCGGAGGGCGGTCCTCCAACCTACGAGCAGTACTTC	CATSEGGPPTYEQYF
.	once	TRBJ2-6	TRBV21-1	TGTGCCAGCAGCAAAGAAGCGGTAATTACTTGCTCTGGGGCCAACGTCCTGACTTTC	CASSKEAVITCSGANVLTF
TRBD2	.	TRBJ2-1	TRBV28	TGTGCCAGCAGCCCCCATGCGGGAGGTCGAGATGAGCAGTTCTTC	CASSPHAGGRDEQFF
.	.	TRBJ2-5	TRBV6-2/TRBV6-3	TGTGCCAGCAGTATGGGGGAGACCCAGTACTTC	CASSMGETQYF
.	.	TRBJ1-5	TRBV2	TGTGCCAGCACCTCCGGGGAGGATCAGCCCCAGCATTTT	CASTSGEDQPQHF
.	.	TRBJ1-2	TRBV6-1	TGTGCCAGCGCCCTCGGAGGGCGCGATGGCTACACCTTC	CASALGGRDGYTF
TRBD2	few	TRBJ2-7	TRBV20-1	TGCAGTGCTCTGGCCACTAGCGGGATATCCTACGAGCAGTACTTC	CSALATSGISYEQYF
TRBD2	.	TRBJ2-3	TRBV6-2/TRBV6-3	TGTGCCAGCAGTTCAGCGGGAGTACGGACAGATACGCAGTATTTT	CASSSAGVRTDTQYF
.	few	TRBJ1-6	TRBV6-1	TGTGCCAGCAGGGTCGACAACACGGGTAATTCACCCCTCCACTTT	CASRVDNTGNSPLHF
TRBD2	.	TRBJ2-3	TRBV19	TGTGCCAGTAGTCCGACTAGCGGGGGAGATACGCAGTATTTT	CASSPTSGGDTQYF
TRBD2	few	TRBJ2-3	TRBV25-1	TGTGCCAGCAGCACTAGCGGAAGCACAGATACGCAGTATTTT	CASSTSGSTDTQYF
.	few	TRBJ1-5	TRBV25-1	TGTGCCAGCAGCCTAGACGGTTATAGCAATCAGCCCCAGCATTTT	CASSLDGYSNQPQHF
TRBD1	.	TRBJ2-7	TRBV6-1	TGTGCCAGCAGAGGGACAGGGGGGAGGGAGCAGTACTTC	CASRGTGGREQYF
TRBD2	.	TRBJ2-5	TRBV7-3	TGTGCCAGCAGCCTCGGACTAGCGGGTCCGGAGACCCAGTACTTC	CASSLGLAGPETQYF
.	few	TRBJ2-7	TRBV24-1	TGTGCCATCCACAGGGTCTCCTACGAGCAGTACTTC	CAIHRVSYEQYF
.	once	TRBJ1-2	TRBV6-8	TGTGCCAGCAGTTCGAATGGCTACACCTTC	CASSSNGYTF
TRBD2	.	TRBJ2-5	TRBV7-2	TGTGCCAGCAGCTCCTTTCCTAGCGGGAGTTCAGAGACCCAGTACTTC	CASSSFPSGSSETQYF
.	.	TRBJ2-2	TRBV20-1	TGCAGTGCTCGATGGGGTAGCAGCGGGGAGCTGTTTTTT	CSARWGSSGELFF
.	few	TRBJ2-5	TRBV6-1	TGTGCCAGCAGTACCTTACCGGTACAAGAGACCCAGTACTTC	CASSTLPVQETQYF
.	.	TRBJ2-2	TRBV29-1	TGCAGCGTTGGTACGGGACTGTGGGGCGGGGAGCTGTTTTTT	CSVGTGLWGGELFF